Listed below are T cell receptor beta chains from one sample, sequenced in a study of cytomegalovirus exposure and HLA in healthy donors. Some clones are missing from TCRdb's copy, which holds only in-frame ones; the method was immunoSEQ multiplex PCR. The sample lists some 69,000 clones, approximately 79% occurring once. The sample comprised PBMCs. All receptors come from a woman in her twenties or thirties in good health and CMV-seronegative. Each CDR3 is given with its conserved first and last residue. Each record gives: J gene, clone size, V gene, D gene, CDR3 DNA, CDR3 protein. A D gene is named only where the DNA matches it firmly. Where a row states a size, it is once, few, many or the class of an expanded clone; other rows omit it.

TRBJ1-1 NA TRBV9 TRBD1 TGTGCCAGCAGCCCTCCTCCGACAGGGGGGACTGAAGCTTTCTTT CASSPPPTGGTEAFF
TRBJ1-1 NA TRBV4-3 NA TGCGCCAGCACCTCCGACAGGACTAACACTGAAGCTTTCTTT CASTSDRTNTEAFF
TRBJ1-2 NA TRBV7-9 TRBD1 TGTGCCAGCAGCAAACTGGACAGGGTAAGGAACTGGACTAACTATGGCTACACCTTC CASSKLDRVRNWTNYGYTF
TRBJ1-3 NA TRBV19 TRBD1 TGTGCCAGTAGTGGACAGGCGAGCTCTGGAAACACCATATATTTT CASSGQASSGNTIYF
TRBJ1-3 NA TRBV6-5 TRBD1 TGTGCCAGCAGGCTGGGACAGAGCTCTGGAAACACCATATATTTT CASRLGQSSGNTIYF
TRBJ2-3 NA TRBV7-3 TRBD2 TGTGCCAGCAGCTTAAACGGACTAGCGGGAAGTGTGGCAGATACGCAGTATTTT CASSLNGLAGSVADTQYF
TRBJ1-5 once TRBV19 TRBD1 TGTGCCAGTAGTATGTTAGGGCCAGGGGGTGGGAAAGGGAATCAGCCCCAGCATTTT CASSMLGPGGGKGNQPQHF
TRBJ2-7 NA TRBV6-1 NA TGTGCCAGCAGTGAAGCTGCAGGGGACAACCGCTCCTACGAGCAGTACTTC CASSEAAGDNRSYEQYF
TRBJ1-1 NA TRBV4-3 NA TGCGCCAGCAGCCAAGCTAGGTCTGAAGCTTTCTTT CASSQARSEAFF
TRBJ1-6 NA TRBV7-2 NA TGTGCCAGCAGCCACTACGAATGGGGGCCCTATAATTCACCCCTCCACTTT CASSHYEWGPYNSPLHF
TRBJ1-1 NA TRBV5-1 NA TGCGCCAGCAGCTTGCAGGGGAACACTGAAGCTTTCTTT CASSLQGNTEAFF
TRBJ2-1 NA TRBV19 NA TGTGCCAGTATTCCCGACAGGAGAGTGGATGAGCAGTTCTTC CASIPDRRVDEQFF
TRBJ2-7 NA TRBV14 TRBD1 TGTGCCAGCAGCCAAGTAAAATGGGACAGGGACCACTCCTACGAGCAGTACTTC CASSQVKWDRDHSYEQYF
TRBJ1-1 few TRBV6-6 NA TGTGCCAGCAGTTACTCGAACCAGGGGAGCACTGAAGCTTTCTTT CASSYSNQGSTEAFF
TRBJ1-5 NA TRBV7-3 TRBD1 TGTGCCAGCAGCTTACAGGGGGATCAGCCCCAGCATTTT CASSLQGDQPQHF
TRBJ1-4 NA TRBV4-1 NA TGCGCCAGCAGCCAAGATCACGGGAGGCGGCCGACAACTAATGAAAAACTGTTTTTT CASSQDHGRRPTTNEKLFF
TRBJ2-3 NA TRBV7-2 NA TGTGCCAGCAGCCCCCCAGGAGGGCGCACAGATACGCAGTATTTT CASSPPGGRTDTQYF
TRBJ1-2 NA TRBV5-5 TRBD1 TGTGCCAGCAGCCAAGGGACAGGGGGTCTTGGCTACACCTTC CASSQGTGGLGYTF
TRBJ1-2 NA TRBV5-4 TRBD1 TGTGCCAGCAGCCAACGACAGGGGGCTTTTGATGGCTACACCTTC CASSQRQGAFDGYTF
TRBJ2-3 NA TRBV27 NA TGTGCCAGCACCTCAGGGGGGTACGCAGATACGCAGTATTTT CASTSGGYADTQYF
TRBJ2-1 NA TRBV21-1 NA TGTGCCAGCAGCAAAGCCACAGATGAGCAGTTCTTC CASSKATDEQFF
TRBJ1-2 few TRBV5-6 TRBD1 TGTGCCAGCAGCTTGTGGGGGACAGGTGACTCCTATGGCTACACCTTC CASSLWGTGDSYGYTF
TRBJ2-1 NA TRBV7-9 TRBD2 TGTGCCAGCAGCCAAAGACTAGCTCTCTACAATGAGCAGTTCTTC CASSQRLALYNEQFF
TRBJ1-4 NA TRBV6-5 TRBD1 TGTGCCAGCAGCATGCAGGGGGCAACTAATGAAAAACTGTTTTTT CASSMQGATNEKLFF
TRBJ2-1 NA TRBV7-2 TRBD2 TGTGCCAGCAGCTTAGTAGCGGGGGCCTACAATGAGCAGTTCTTC CASSLVAGAYNEQFF
TRBJ2-7 NA TRBV18 TRBD2 TGTGCCAGCTCACCAAGGCGGGAGGGCACCGGTTACGAGCAGTACTTC CASSPRREGTGYEQYF
TRBJ1-4 few TRBV28 NA TGTGCCAGCAGTACCGACAGTTCAGGGTGGAATGAAAAACTGTTTTTT CASSTDSSGWNEKLFF
TRBJ2-3 NA TRBV9 NA TGTGCCAGCAGCGATTGGGGCGCGGCTAGCACAGATACGCAGTATTTT CASSDWGAASTDTQYF
TRBJ1-1 NA TRBV9 NA TGTGCCAGCAGCGTAGGGACAGTCGACACTGAAGCTTTCTTT CASSVGTVDTEAFF
TRBJ1-5 few TRBV6-6 NA TGTGCCAGCAGGGGCCCTGATAGCAATCAGCCCCAGCATTTT CASRGPDSNQPQHF
TRBJ2-3 NA TRBV5-1 TRBD1 TGCGCCAGCAAGACGACAGGGGATGAGACAGATACGCAGTATTTT CASKTTGDETDTQYF
TRBJ2-4 few TRBV15 TRBD1 TGTGCCACCAGCAGAGATCCGACAGGGCAGCCAAACATTCAGTACTTC CATSRDPTGQPNIQYF
TRBJ2-5 NA TRBV28 NA TGTGCCAGCAGTTTATTCAGGACAGAAGAGACCCAGTACTTC CASSLFRTEETQYF
TRBJ2-5 NA TRBV5-1 TRBD1 TGCGCCAGCAGCCCTAGGACAGGGGTGGAGACCCAGTACTTC CASSPRTGVETQYF
TRBJ2-1 NA TRBV23-1 TRBD1 TGCGCCAGCAGCCAAGGGGGCCATTTAGCCCCTTACAATGAGCAGTTCTTC CASSQGGHLAPYNEQFF
TRBJ2-6 few TRBV11-2 TRBD1 TGTGCCAGCAGCTTAGGGACAGGTGGACGTGGGGCCAACGTCCTGACTTTC CASSLGTGGRGANVLTF
TRBJ1-1 NA TRBV2 NA TGTGCCAGCAGTGCAAGGCCCGGGGAAGCTTTCTTT CASSARPGEAFF
TRBJ2-3 few TRBV2 NA TGTGCCAGCAGATCGCGGGGCGCGCGGGTAGCAGATACGCAGTATTTT CASRSRGARVADTQYF
TRBJ2-5 few TRBV6-5 TRBD2 TGTGCCAGCAGTTTGTCCGGGACTAGCGGGCAAGAGACCCAGTACTTC CASSLSGTSGQETQYF
TRBJ1-2 NA TRBV7-9 TRBD1 TGTGCCAGCAGCTTAGCGACAGGGGAAAGCCATGGCTACACCTTC CASSLATGESHGYTF
TRBJ2-1 NA TRBV14 TRBD2 TGTGCCAGCAGCCAAGATATAGCGGGGCGACCTCTTTACAATGAGCAGTTCTTC CASSQDIAGRPLYNEQFF
TRBJ1-1 NA TRBV5-1 NA TGCGCCAGCAGCTTGGCGGGGAGCCCTGAAGCTTTCTTT CASSLAGSPEAFF